A single T cell receptor beta chain is shown here with its context. It lacks a known antigen. Base qualities are missing; no much larger clone stands one base away. These data originate in a study of control samples from healthy donors and cancer patients (dated by TCRdb to about 2020). The method behind the library was the immunoSEQ multiplex PCR assay. Entries here come from immuneACCESS through TCRdb and include only in-frame sequences with V and J called. Some clones fail to appear in such tables; in the studies checked, an unresolved V gene covers under half of the shortfall, and the cause of the remainder is unknown. The sample data list 50,000 to 70,000 clones, and about 96% of these were observed just once. The ten largest clonotypes hold approximately 1% of the sample. CDR1 and CDR2, per the germline V gene (reference sequence), are MNHNY and SVGAGI. The CDR3 numbers 11 residues from cysteine through phenylalanine. Of all the DNA, just the CDR3 is kept, 33 bases in frame from base 1. V is reduced by 11 bases and J by 2 bases, leaving a spacing of 7 bases between them.

The specimen was blood. Here the chain combines TRBV6-6 and TRBJ2-1, with TRBD1 tentatively as D gene (5 bases match). The source is a woman aged 18-35 years in good health. In nucleotide form, the sequence is TGTGCCTGGGGCCCCTACAATGAGCAGTTCTTC. Translated, it reads CAWGPYNEQFF.